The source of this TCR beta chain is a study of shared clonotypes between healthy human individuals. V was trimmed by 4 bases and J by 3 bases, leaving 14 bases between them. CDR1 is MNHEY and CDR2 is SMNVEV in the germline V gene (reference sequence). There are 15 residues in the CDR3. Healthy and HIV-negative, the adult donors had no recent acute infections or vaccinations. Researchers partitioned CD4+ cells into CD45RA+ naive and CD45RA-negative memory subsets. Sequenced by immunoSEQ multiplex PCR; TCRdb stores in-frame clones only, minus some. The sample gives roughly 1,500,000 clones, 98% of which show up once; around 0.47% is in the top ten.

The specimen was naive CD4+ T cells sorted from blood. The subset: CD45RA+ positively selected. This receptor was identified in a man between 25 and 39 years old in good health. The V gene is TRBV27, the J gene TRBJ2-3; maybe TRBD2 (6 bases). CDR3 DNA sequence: TGTGCCAGCAGTTACAGCGGGTCGAGGACAGATACGCAGTATTTT. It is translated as CASSYSGSRTDTQYF.